One sample yielded the 17 T cell receptor beta chains listed below, sequenced in a study of shared clonotypes between healthy human individuals. Produced via immunoSEQ multiplex PCR; TCRdb's table is partial and in-frame only. Among some 2,000,000 clones listed, roughly 94% were seen once. The sample consisted of naive CD4+ T cells sorted from blood. As to subset: CD45RA+ positively selected. The receptors stem from a man aged 18 to 35 in good health.

The chain employs TRBV7-3 and TRBJ2-4; D may be TRBD1 or TRBD2 (5 bases each). V lost 2 bases and J 6 bases, leaving 8 bases between the germline ends. The germline CDR1 and CDR2 sequences are SGHTA and FQGTGA. CDR3 length: 13 amino acids. CDR3: CASSLGAGNIQYF. As DNA, the CDR3 is TGTGCCAGCAGCTTAGGGGCGGGAAACATTCAGTACTTC. The variable domain in full, with the rest retrieved from reference TRBV7-3 and TRBJ2-4, is GAGVSQTPSNKVTEKGKYVELRCDPISGHTALYWYRQSLGQGPEFLIYFQGTGAADDSGLPNDRFFAVRPEGSVSTLKIQRTERGDSAVYLCASSLGAGNIQYFGAGTRLSVL.

CDR3 sequence (DNA): TGTGCCAGCAGTGAAGGACGAGGGGTTTTGGAGCAGTTCTTC. Translation: CASSEGRGVLEQFF. This sequence joins TRBV2 and TRBJ2-1, with D perhaps TRBD1 or TRBD2 (5 bases each). V was shortened by 1 base and J by 10 bases, with 14 bases between the two germline ends. The length of the CDR3 is 14 residues. Germline CDR1 reads SNHLY; CDR2 reads FYNNEI.

Note on this clone: This same CDR3 is encoded by further DNA sequences in the sample. The chain carries TRBV30 and TRBJ1-3; no clear D gene. This CDR3 spans 12 amino acids. The V and J ends lost 0 bases and 3 bases respectively, with 3 bases between them. Germline assignment: CDR1 GTSNPN and CDR2 SVGIG (reference sequence). The CDR3 region has the DNA TGTGCCTGGAGTGTGAATGGAAACACCATATATTTT. It is translated as CAWSVNGNTIYF.

The CDR3 nucleotides read TGTGCCAGCACCACCAGGGCAACTAATGAAAAACTGTTTTTT. Its protein product is CASTTRATNEKLFF. The chain uses TRBV27 and TRBJ1-4, with D possibly being TRBD1 (5 bases). CDR1 MNHEY and CDR2 SMNVEV come from the germline V gene (reference sequence). The CDR3 totals 14 residues. The V and J ends lost 7 bases and 0 bases respectively, with 9 bases between them.

The rearrangement uses TRBV1 and TRBJ2-7; whether TRBD2, the table's D call, matches the DNA was not checked. TRBV1 is an annotated pseudogene. This CDR3 comprises 23 residues. The DNA for the CDR3 is TGCACCAGCAGCCAGGTTCGGGTGGTACGGCAAACTAGCGGGAGGGATCACCTAAGAGAGCAGTACTTC. Amino acids: CTSSQVRVVRQTSGRDHLREQYF.

This clone was seen only once. The CDR3 sequence: CASSLAGTGPGELFF. DNA of the CDR3: TGCGCCAGCAGCTTGGCCGGGACAGGTCCCGGGGAGCTGTTTTTT. V usage is TRBV5-1 and J usage is TRBJ2-2; 8 nucleotides agree with TRBD1. Germline V lookup: CDR1 SGHRS, CDR2 YFSETQ. CDR3 length: 15 amino acids. The junction had 4 bases not matched to a gene; V was cut back by 0 bases and J by 6 bases. Using reference TRBV5-1 and TRBJ2-2 for the parts outside the CDR3, the full variable domain is KAGVTQTPRYLIKTRGQQVTLSCSPISGHRSVSWYQQTPGQGLQFLFEYFSETQRNKGNFPGRFSGRQFSNSRSEMNVSTLELGDSALYLCASSLAGTGPGELFFGEGSRLTVL.

The rearrangement uses TRBV18 and TRBJ1-4; D possibly corresponds to TRBD1 (5 bases). The CDR3 runs to 17 residues. Trimming took off 4 bases at V and 2 bases at J, with 17 bases between the two ends. CDR1 KGHSH and CDR2 LQKENI come from the germline V gene. CDR3 residues: CASSLFRARGTNEKLFF. The CDR3 nucleotides read TGTGCCAGCTCACTATTCCGTGCGAGGGGCACTAATGAAAAACTGTTTTTT.

This clone came up many times. The chain is built from TRBV28 and TRBJ1-2; D possibly corresponds to TRBD1 (6 bases). The V gene's germline CDR1 is MDHEN and CDR2 SYDVKM. Trimming removed 6 bases from V and 6 bases from J, with 14 bases in between. The CDR3 spans 13 residues. The CDR3 DNA is TGTGCCAGCAGGGTCACCAACAGGGATGGCTACACCTTC. Amino acid sequence: CASRVTNRDGYTF.

This clone was seen a single time. The chain recombines TRBV7-9 with TRBJ1-1, with D unclear. CDR1 and CDR2 (germline): SEHNR, FQNEAQ (reference sequence). The CDR3 is 11 residues long. Trimming left V 1 base short and J 10 bases short, with 7 bases between. In DNA form, the CDR3 reads TGTGCCAGCAGCTTAGGCGGTGGAGCTTTCTTT. This codes for CASSLGGGAFF.

The rearrangement links TRBV19 to TRBJ2-7, with 7 nucleotides matching TRBD1. Germline lookup yields CDR1 LNHDA and CDR2 SQIVND (reference sequence). Trimming took 0 bases from V and 1 from J; bases not matched to a gene: 9. The CDR3 is made up of 17 amino acids. CDR3 sequence: CASSIDTTGTASYEQYF. As DNA, the CDR3 is TGTGCCAGTAGTATAGACACGACCGGGACAGCTTCCTACGAGCAGTACTTC.

The chain is built from TRBV4-1 and TRBJ2-2, with D tentatively TRBD1 or TRBD2 (5 bases each). The ends were cut back, 1 base at V and 6 bases at J, with 15 bases in the middle. This CDR3 is 16 amino acids long. Per the germline V gene, CDR1 is MGHRA and CDR2 is YSYEKL. CDR3 bases: TGCGCCAGCAGCCAAGGTCTTTGGGGGAGCGCCGGGGAGCTGTTTTTT. Translating it yields CASSQGLWGSAGELFF.

The J gene is TRBJ2-5, the V gene TRBV6-6; D ambiguous. Germline loops: CDR1 MNHNY, CDR2 SVGAGI (reference sequence). Between the trimmed V and J ends, which lost 4 bases and 3 bases, there was a span of 6 bases. The length of the CDR3 is 12 residues. The DNA of the CDR3 is TGTGCCAGCAGTTGGGTGGAAGAGACCCAGTACTTC. Protein sequence: CASSWVEETQYF.

This clone appeared a single time. Other DNA sequences of this sample code for an identical CDR3. The chain combines TRBV7-2 with TRBJ2-5, with 14 bases that match TRBD2. The germline gives CDR1 SGHTA, CDR2 FQGNSA. The CDR3 covers 15 residues. With V trimmed by 5 bases and J by 4 bases, 3 bases remained unmatched. CDR3 amino acids: CASSRLAGGPETQYF. The DNA for the CDR3 is TGTGCCAGCAGCAGACTAGCGGGAGGGCCAGAGACCCAGTACTTC.

The chain carries TRBV20-1 and TRBJ1-1; D might be TRBD1 (5 bases). The CDR3 is 11 amino acids. CDR1 is DFQATT and CDR2 is SNEGSKA in the germline V gene (reference sequence). V lost 6 bases, J lost 5 bases, and 10 bases lay in between. Written as DNA, the CDR3 is TGCAGTGCCTGGGGGGAAACTGAAGCTTTCTTT. As protein: CSAWGETEAFF.

The chain combines TRBV18 with TRBJ2-5, with 11 bases identical to TRBD2. V was clipped by 3 bases and J by 5 bases; unmatched bases: 8. Germline-derived CDR1 and CDR2 are KGHSH and LQKENI. This CDR3 has 16 residues. The CDR3 spells CASSPKTSGTWETQYF. CDR3 DNA: TGTGCCAGCTCACCGAAGACTAGCGGGACATGGGAGACCCAGTACTTC.

This clone was recorded once. This chain connects TRBV9 to TRBJ1-4; D is perhaps TRBD1 (5 bases). The CDR3 length is 15 residues. Trimming stripped 6 bases from V and 6 bases from J, with 18 bases between. Looked up from germline, CDR1 is SGDLS and CDR2 is YYNGEE. The CDR3 DNA follows: TGTGCCAGCAACTCTGGCGGGGCGTCGGATGAAAAACTGTTTTTT. It specifies CASNSGGASDEKLFF.

Of note for this clone: The sample has other DNA sequences that encode this CDR3 too. The CDR3 protein is CASSEPTDTQYF. For the CDR3, the DNA is TGTGCCAGCAGTGAACCCACAGATACGCAGTATTTT. The rearrangement joins TRBV6-1 to TRBJ2-3; D is undetermined. CDR1 is MNHNS, CDR2 SASEGT, per germline. This CDR3 comprises 12 residues. The V end lost 2 bases, the J end lost 2 bases, and 2 bases lay between the germline ends.